This record concerns one TCR beta chain sequence. Its target is unknown. The data belong to a study of cytomegalovirus exposure and HLA in healthy donors. Study information: Among approximately 400 genotyped donors, 80% to 90% fell in the Caucasian-associated ancestry cluster. Overall study results and limits: In an earlier analysis, most TCR beta V segments were productive about 87% or about 30% of the time.

The V gene's germline CDR1 is SNHLY and CDR2 FYNNEI. The CDR3 is made up of 13 amino acids. The J segment lost 4 bases and the V segment lost 7 bases, leaving 5 bases of the junction unmatched. PCR employed 60 Vbeta and 13 Jbeta primers. Sequenced by immunoSEQ multiplex PCR; TCRdb stores in-frame clones only, minus some. The sample records approximately 100,000 clones, around 80% being singletons. The sample comprised PBMCs. This chain uses TRBV2 with TRBJ1-1, with 8 bases lining up with TRBD1. The TCR comes from a woman aged 45-65 years in good health and CMV-seropositive. The CDR3 spells CASKPDRGTEAFF. As DNA, the CDR3 is TGTGCCAGCAAGCCAGACAGGGGCACTGAAGCTTTCTTT.